This T cell receptor beta chain was sequenced for a study of naive and memory T cell subsets. General study points: In naive cells, over 90% of TCR sequences were seen only once.

Four subsets defined by CD45RA and CD27 were sorted after CD3, CD4, CD8 and live/dead staining. Germline V lookup: CDR1 MDHEN, CDR2 SYDVKM. V lost 4 bases and J 5 bases, leaving 14 bases between the germline ends. The CDR3 has 15 residues. Two oligonucleotides, mixed equimolar, formed the beta constant-region primer covering TRBC1 and TRBC2. TCRdb fed the UMI-ligation and nested PCR reads into MiXCR, producing one record per CDR3 protein. Of roughly 140,000 distinct CDR3 sequences in the sample, over 15% are singletons; the top ten hold more than 0.13%. As regards this clonotype: Its target is not known.

This TCR was recovered from a human donor in good health. The sequenced sample consisted of naive CD4+ T cells from blood. This chain connects TRBV28 to TRBJ2-2, with D perhaps being TRBD1 or TRBD2 (5 bases each). The CDR3 is CASSSGTPGTGELFF. The CDR3 region has the DNA TGTGCCAGCAGTTCAGGGACCCCAGGGACCGGGGAGCTGTTTTTT.